This TCR beta chain emerged from a study of TIL therapy for anti-PD-1-resistant metastatic lung cancer. Noted time point: pre-treatment sample, taken before nivolumab and TIL therapy. This was the immunoSEQ v3 assay. The assay was immunoSEQ multiplex PCR, and TCRdb's table has in-frame clones only and misses some. The table has about 32,000 clones, about 79% seen once. V was trimmed by 1 base and J by 3 bases, leaving 4 bases between them. Germline V gene lookup returns CDR1 SGHTA and CDR2 FQGNSA. The CDR3 consists of 14 residues. The sequences come from blood, collected at baseline. The TCR sequence derives from a woman aged 30 to 85 with non-small cell lung cancer. The genes are TRBV7-2 and TRBJ2-6; D ambiguous. The CDR3 spells CASSLDGGANVLTF. The CDR3 nucleotides are TGTGCCAGCAGCTTAGACGGTGGGGCCAACGTCCTGACTTTC.